The present TCR beta chain was sequenced within a study of blood T cell repertoires in COVID-19. Measured with immunoSEQ multiplex PCR; TCRdb has only the in-frame clones, and not every one. The sample lists fewer than 450,000 clones; roughly 84% were seen once. The CDR3 loop spans 14 amino acids. V lost 3 bases to trimming and J lost 3 bases; unmatched junction nucleotides: 2. The germline CDR1 and CDR2 sequences are MRHNA and SNTAGT. Sequencing input: PBMCs or T cells enriched from blood (not recorded which). The clonotype originates from a woman aged 25-40 years who had recovered from COVID-19. The gene calls are TRBV6-4 and TRBJ2-3; TRBD1 agrees at 8 bases. The CDR3 region has the DNA TGTGCCAGCAGTGAAAACAGGGGGACAGATACGCAGTATTTT. Protein sequence: CASSENRGTDTQYF.